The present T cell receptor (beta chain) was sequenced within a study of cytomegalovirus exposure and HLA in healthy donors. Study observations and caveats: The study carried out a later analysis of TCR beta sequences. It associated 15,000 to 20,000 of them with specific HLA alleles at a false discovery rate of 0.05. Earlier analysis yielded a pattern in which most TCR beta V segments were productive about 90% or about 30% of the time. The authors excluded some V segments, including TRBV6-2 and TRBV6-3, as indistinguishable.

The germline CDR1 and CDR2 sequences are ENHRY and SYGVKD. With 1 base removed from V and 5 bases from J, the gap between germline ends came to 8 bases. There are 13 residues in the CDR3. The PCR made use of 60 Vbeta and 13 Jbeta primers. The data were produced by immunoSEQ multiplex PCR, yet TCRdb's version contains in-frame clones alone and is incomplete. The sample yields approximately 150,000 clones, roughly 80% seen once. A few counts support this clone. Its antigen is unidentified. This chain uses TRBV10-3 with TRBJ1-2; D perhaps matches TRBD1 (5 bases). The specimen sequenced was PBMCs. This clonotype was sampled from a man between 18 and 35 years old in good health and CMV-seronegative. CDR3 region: CAISELGVYGYTF. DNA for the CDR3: TGTGCCATCAGTGAGTTAGGGGTTTATGGCTACACCTTC.